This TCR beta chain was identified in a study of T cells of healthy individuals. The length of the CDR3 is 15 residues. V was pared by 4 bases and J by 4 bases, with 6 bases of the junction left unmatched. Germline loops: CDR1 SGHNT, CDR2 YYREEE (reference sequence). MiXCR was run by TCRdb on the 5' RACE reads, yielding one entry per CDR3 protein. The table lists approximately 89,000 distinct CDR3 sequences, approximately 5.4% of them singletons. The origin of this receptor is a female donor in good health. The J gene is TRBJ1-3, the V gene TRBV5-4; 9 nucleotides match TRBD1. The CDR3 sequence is CASSPGTGRGNTIYF. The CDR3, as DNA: TGTGCCAGCAGCCCCGGGACAGGGAGAGGAAACACCATATATTTT.